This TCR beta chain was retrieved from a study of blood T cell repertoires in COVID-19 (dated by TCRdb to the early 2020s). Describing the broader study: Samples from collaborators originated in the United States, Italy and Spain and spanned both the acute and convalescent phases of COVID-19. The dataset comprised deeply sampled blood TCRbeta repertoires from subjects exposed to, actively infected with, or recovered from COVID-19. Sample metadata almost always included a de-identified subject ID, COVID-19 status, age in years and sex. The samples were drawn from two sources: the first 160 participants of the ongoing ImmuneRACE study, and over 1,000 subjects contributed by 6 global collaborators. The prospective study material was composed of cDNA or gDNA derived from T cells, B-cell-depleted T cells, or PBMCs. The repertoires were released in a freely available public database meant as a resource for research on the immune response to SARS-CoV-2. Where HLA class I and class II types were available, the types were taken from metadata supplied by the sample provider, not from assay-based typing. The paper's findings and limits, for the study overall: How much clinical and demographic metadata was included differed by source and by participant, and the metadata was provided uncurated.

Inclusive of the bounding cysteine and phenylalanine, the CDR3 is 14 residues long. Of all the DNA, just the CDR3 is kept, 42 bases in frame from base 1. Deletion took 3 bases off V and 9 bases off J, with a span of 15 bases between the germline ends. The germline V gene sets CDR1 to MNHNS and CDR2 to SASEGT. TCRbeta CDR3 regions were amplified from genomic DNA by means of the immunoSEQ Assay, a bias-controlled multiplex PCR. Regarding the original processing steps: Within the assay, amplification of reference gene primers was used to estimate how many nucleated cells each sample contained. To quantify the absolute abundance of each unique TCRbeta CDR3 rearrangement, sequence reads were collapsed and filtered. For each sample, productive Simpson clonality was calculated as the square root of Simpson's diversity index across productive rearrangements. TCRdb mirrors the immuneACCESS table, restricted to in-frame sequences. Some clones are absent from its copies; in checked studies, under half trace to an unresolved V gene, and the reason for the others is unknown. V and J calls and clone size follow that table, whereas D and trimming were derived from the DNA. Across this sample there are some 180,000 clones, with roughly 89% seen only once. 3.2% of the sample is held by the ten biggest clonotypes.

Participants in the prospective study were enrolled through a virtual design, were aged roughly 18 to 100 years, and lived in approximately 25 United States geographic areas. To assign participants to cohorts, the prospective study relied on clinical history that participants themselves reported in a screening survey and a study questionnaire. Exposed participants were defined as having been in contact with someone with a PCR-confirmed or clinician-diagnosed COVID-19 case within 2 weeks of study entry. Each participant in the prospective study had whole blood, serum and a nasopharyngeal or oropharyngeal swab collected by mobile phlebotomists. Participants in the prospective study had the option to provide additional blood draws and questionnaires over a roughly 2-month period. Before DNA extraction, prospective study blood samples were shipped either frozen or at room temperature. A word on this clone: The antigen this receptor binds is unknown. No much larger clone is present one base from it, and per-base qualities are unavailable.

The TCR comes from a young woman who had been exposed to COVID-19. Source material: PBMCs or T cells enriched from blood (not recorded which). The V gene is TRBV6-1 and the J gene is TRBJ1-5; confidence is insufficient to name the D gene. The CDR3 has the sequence CASSEGDTHTPQHF. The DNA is TGTGCCAGCAGTGAGGGAGACACCCATACGCCCCAGCATTTT.